Listed below are T cell receptor beta chains from one sample, sequenced in a study of shared clonotypes between healthy human individuals. The data were produced by immunoSEQ multiplex PCR, yet TCRdb's version contains in-frame clones alone and is incomplete. Here the sample spans approximately 510,000 clones, around 74% being singletons. The source material was PBMCs. The receptors come from a woman aged 40 to 50 in good health. Some clones in this sample may be carry-over from other donors' samples. CDR3s leave out the opening cysteine and the closing phenylalanine or tryptophan.

J gene,V gene,CDR3 protein
TRBJ2-5,TRBV30,AWSAGIEQETQY
TRBJ2-2,TRBV27,ASSFYPGELF
TRBJ2-3,TRBV30,AWSVSGRATDTQY
TRBJ1-2,TRBV28,ASSPPGIGYT
TRBJ1-1,TRBV6-1,ATILTVNTEAF
TRBJ2-7,TRBV6-5,ASRPTYLGYEQY
TRBJ1-1,TRBV7-2,ASSSSGVNTEAF
TRBJ1-1,TRBV10-3,AISESEGGSF
TRBJ1-2,TRBV28,ASSLTGQDGYT
TRBJ2-1,TRBV7-2,ASSLVGAGEDEQF
TRBJ2-1,TRBV29-1,SVDPSRAQDEQF
TRBJ2-3,TRBV10-3,AISESWTSGDTQY
TRBJ1-2,TRBV15,ATSNNKGLRGGYT
TRBJ2-5,TRBV30,AWSVTSGETQY
TRBJ2-7,TRBV11-1,ASSLDRSFGGEQY
TRBJ1-1,TRBV5-1,ASSPGTGYTEAF
TRBJ2-2,TRBV5-1,ASTLEGTGELF
TRBJ2-1,TRBV29-1,SVRQSWGSNNEQF
TRBJ2-3,TRBV5-4,ASSLVAGGGVDTQY
TRBJ2-4,TRBV7-9,ASSPRRGLARNIQY
TRBJ1-1,TRBV27,ASRNDRGPEAF
TRBJ2-5,TRBV5-5,ASSLAGVGETQY
TRBJ2-7,TRBV18,ASSPIMGQVHYEQY
TRBJ2-2,TRBV5-1,ASRGLAGEGTGELF
TRBJ1-6,TRBV4-1,ASSQADRGNSPLH
TRBJ2-1,TRBV27,ASSDLLVGGDNEQF
TRBJ2-2,TRBV15,ATSRGDLLAGDTGELF
TRBJ2-7,TRBV5-1,ASSLVGDYEQY
TRBJ1-2,TRBV28,ASSPGPWGYGYT
TRBJ2-3,TRBV2,ASGKMGEYSLSY
TRBJ1-1,TRBV5-4,ASSPGQNTEAF
TRBJ1-1,TRBV11-2,ASSLTTGNTEAF
TRBJ2-3,TRBV5-6,ASSWGPGGRGTDTQY
TRBJ1-1,TRBV18,ASSPTMDRMNTEAF
TRBJ2-7,TRBV7-2,ASSSGPEQY
TRBJ2-7,TRBV28,ASSSEVGPEQY
TRBJ2-2,TRBV5-1,ASSLRTGNTGELF
TRBJ2-1,TRBV28,ASSLGAGPSSYNEQF
TRBJ2-3,TRBV7-2,ASSKGLAGTIDTQY
TRBJ2-1,TRBV4-3,ASSQEGAGGPYNEQF
TRBJ2-7,TRBV5-1,ASSHPEAALTYEQY